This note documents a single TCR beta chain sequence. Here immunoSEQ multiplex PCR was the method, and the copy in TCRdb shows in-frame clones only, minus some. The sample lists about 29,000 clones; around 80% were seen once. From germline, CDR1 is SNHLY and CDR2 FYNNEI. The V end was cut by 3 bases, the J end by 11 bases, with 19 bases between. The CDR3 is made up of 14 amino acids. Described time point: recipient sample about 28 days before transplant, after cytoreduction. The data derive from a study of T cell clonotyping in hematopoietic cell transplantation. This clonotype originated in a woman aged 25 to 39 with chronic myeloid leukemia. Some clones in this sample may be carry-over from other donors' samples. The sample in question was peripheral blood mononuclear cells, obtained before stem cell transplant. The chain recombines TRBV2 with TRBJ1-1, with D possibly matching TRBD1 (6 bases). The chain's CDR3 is CASSEPRTVNLAFF. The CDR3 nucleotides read TGTGCCAGCAGTGAGCCCCGGACAGTTAATTTGGCTTTCTTT.